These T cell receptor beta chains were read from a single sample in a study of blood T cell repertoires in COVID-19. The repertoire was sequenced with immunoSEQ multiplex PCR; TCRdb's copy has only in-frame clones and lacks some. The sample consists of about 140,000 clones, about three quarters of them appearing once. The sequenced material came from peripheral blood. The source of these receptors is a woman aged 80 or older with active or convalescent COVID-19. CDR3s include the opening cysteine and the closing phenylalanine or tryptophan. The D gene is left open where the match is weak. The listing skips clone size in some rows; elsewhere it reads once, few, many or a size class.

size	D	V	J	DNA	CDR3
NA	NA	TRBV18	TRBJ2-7	TGTGCCAGCTCACCGAAAAGGGGAGGTCTGCAGTACTTC	CASSPKRGGLQYF
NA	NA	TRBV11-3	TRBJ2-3	TGTGCCAGCAGCAGGGACACCCCCCCAGATACGCAGTATTTT	CASSRDTPPDTQYF
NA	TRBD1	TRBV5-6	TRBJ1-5	TGTGCCAGCAGCCTAATGGACAGGTTTGAAGGCAATCAGCCCCAGCATTTT	CASSLMDRFEGNQPQHF
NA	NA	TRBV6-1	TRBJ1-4	TGTGCCAGCAGTGAAGTGTTTGTGCAGAATGAAAAACTGTTTTTT	CASSEVFVQNEKLFF
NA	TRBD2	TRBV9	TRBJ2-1	TGTGCCAGCAGCGAGCCGGGACTAGCTGGCAATGAGCAGTTCTTC	CASSEPGLAGNEQFF
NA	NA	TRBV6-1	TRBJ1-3	TGTGCCAGCAGTGAGTTTAAGGGGTTGTCAAGAAACACCATATATTTT	CASSEFKGLSRNTIYF
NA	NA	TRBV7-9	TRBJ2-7	TGTGCCAGCAGCTTAGCGGAACAGGGTTCGTCCGTCTATTCCTACGAGCAGTACTTC	CASSLAEQGSSVYSYEQYF
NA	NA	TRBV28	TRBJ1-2	TGTGCCAGCAGTTTATCGGGTACCTATGGCTACACCTTC	CASSLSGTYGYTF
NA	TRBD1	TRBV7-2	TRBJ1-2	TGTGCCAGCAGCCAAGGACAGGGGATAACGATGGACTATGGCTACACCTTC	CASSQGQGITMDYGYTF
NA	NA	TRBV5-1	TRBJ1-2	TGCGCCAGCAGGCGACAGGATAACTATGGCTACACCTTC	CASRRQDNYGYTF
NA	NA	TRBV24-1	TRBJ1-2	TGTGCCACCAGTTGGGGGGACCTTTATGGCTACACCTTC	CATSWGDLYGYTF
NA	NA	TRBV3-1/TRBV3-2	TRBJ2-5	TGTGCCAGCAGCCCTCCCAGAGTAGCGGTTCAAGAGACCCAGTACTTC	CASSPPRVAVQETQYF
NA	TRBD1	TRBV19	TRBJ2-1	TGTGCCAGTAGCCTTGAGGGGGGACAGGATTTTACTGAGCAGTTCTTC	CASSLEGGQDFTEQFF
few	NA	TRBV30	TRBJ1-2	TGTGCCTGGAGTGTACGGGGGTATGGCTACACCTTC	CAWSVRGYGYTF
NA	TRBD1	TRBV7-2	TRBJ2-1	TGTGCCAGCAGCCCTCCGGGACAGAGACACAATGAGCAGTTCTTC	CASSPPGQRHNEQFF
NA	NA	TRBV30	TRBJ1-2	TGTGCCTGGAGTGTATTAGATGGCTACACCTTC	CAWSVLDGYTF
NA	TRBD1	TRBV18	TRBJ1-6	TGTGCCAGCTCACCTCGGGACAGGGATCTACCCCTCCACTTT	CASSPRDRDLPLHF
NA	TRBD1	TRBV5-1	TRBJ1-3	TGCGCCAGCAGCTTGGGGCGACAGGGTGGAAACACCATATATTTT	CASSLGRQGGNTIYF
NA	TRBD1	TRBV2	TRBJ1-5	TGTGCCAGCAGTGCCGAGGGGACAGCCAACCAGCCCCAGCATTTT	CASSAEGTANQPQHF
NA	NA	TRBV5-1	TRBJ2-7	TGCGCCAGCAGCTCACGAGATTACTACGAGCAGTACTTC	CASSSRDYYEQYF
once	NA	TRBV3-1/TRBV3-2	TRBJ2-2	TGTGCCAGCAGCCAAGATTCAGGCGGGGAGCTGTTTTTT	CASSQDSGGELFF
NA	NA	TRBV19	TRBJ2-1	TGTGCCAGCAGTTTCAGGGTAAGCTCCTACAATGAGCAGTTCTTC	CASSFRVSSYNEQFF
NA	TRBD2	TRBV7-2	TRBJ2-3	TGTGCCAGCAGGGCCGACCGGGGGGGCCTCTATACGCAGTATTTT	CASRADRGGLYTQYF
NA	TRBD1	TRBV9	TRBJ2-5	TGTGCCAGCAGCGTAGAAGGAGACAGGGGACTCCAAGAGACCCAGTACTTC	CASSVEGDRGLQETQYF
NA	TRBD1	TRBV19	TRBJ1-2	TGTGCCAGTAGTATTTCGGCTCCAGGGGGCGGCTATGGCTACACCTTC	CASSISAPGGGYGYTF
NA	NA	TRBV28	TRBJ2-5	TGTGCCAGCAGTTTCCCCGGGACTGTAAGACAAGAGACCCAGTACTTC	CASSFPGTVRQETQYF
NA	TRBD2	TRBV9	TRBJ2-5	TGTGCCAGCAGCGTAGGAGGACTAGCGGGGGTTTTAGAGACCCAGTACTTC	CASSVGGLAGVLETQYF
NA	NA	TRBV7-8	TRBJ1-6	TGTGCCAGCAGTCCGATGGCCACGACACAATTTAATTCACCCCTCCACTTT	CASSPMATTQFNSPLHF
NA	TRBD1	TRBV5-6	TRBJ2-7	TGTGCCAGCAGCTTGGAGGGACAGCCGACCTACGAGCAGTACTTC	CASSLEGQPTYEQYF
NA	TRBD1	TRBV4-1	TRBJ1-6	TGCGCCAGCAGCACCCCGACAGGGATGAATTCACCCCTCCACTTT	CASSTPTGMNSPLHF
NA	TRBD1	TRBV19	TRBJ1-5	TGTGCCAGTAGTATCGGGGGGCAGGGGGCGCGTAGCAATCAGCCCCAGCATTTT	CASSIGGQGARSNQPQHF
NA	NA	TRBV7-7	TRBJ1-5	TGTGCTAGCAGCTTAGAAATCGTGAGGGACTATCAGCCCCAGCATTTT	CASSLEIVRDYQPQHF
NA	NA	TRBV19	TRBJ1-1	TGTGCCAGTAGTGACCGACGACAGCAGTTTGAAGCTTTCTTT	CASSDRRQQFEAFF
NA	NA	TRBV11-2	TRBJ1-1	TGTGCCAGCAGCCTAGGGGGGCAGAACACTGAAGCTTTCTTT	CASSLGGQNTEAFF
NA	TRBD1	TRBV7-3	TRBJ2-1	TGTGCCAGCAGCCGCGGACAGGGAGGTCTCAATGAGCAGTTCTTC	CASSRGQGGLNEQFF
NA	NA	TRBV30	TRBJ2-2	TGTGCCTGGAGTGGACTAGAGACCGGGGAGCTGTTTTTT	CAWSGLETGELFF
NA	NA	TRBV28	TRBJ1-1	TGTGCCAGCAGTTTATCGGGACAGAACACTGAAGCTTTCTTT	CASSLSGQNTEAFF
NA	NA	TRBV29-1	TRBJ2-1	TGCAGCGCAATCCGACTTAATTTTTATGAGCAGTTCTTC	CSAIRLNFYEQFF
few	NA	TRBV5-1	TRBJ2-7	TGCGCCAGCAGCTTGGGGCCAGGCGACTCCTACGAGCAGTACTTC	CASSLGPGDSYEQYF
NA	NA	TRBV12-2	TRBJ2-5	TGTGCAAGTCGCAAGACAGGGGTAGGGGAGACCCAGTACTTC	CASRKTGVGETQYF
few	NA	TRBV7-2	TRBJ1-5	TGTGCCAGCAGCTTTTCATCCGAGCAGCCCCAGCATTTT	CASSFSSEQPQHF
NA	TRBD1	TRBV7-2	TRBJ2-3	TGTGCCAGCAGCCTCACAGGGGTCGGCACAGATACGCAGTATTTT	CASSLTGVGTDTQYF
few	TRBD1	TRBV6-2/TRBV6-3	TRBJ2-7	TGTGCCAGCAGGTACGCAGGGGGCTACGAGCAGTACTTC	CASRYAGGYEQYF
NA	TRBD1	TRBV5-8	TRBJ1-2	TGTGCCAGCAGCGATGGGACAGGCAGCTATGGCTACACCTTC	CASSDGTGSYGYTF
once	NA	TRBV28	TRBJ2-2	TGTGCCAGCAGCCCCCTACAGGGTAACACCGGGGAGCTGTTTTTT	CASSPLQGNTGELFF
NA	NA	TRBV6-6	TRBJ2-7	TGTGCCAGCGGCCAACGGGACATCTCCTACGAGCAGTACTTC	CASGQRDISYEQYF